This T cell receptor beta chain emerged from a study of shared clonotypes between healthy human individuals. Study-level findings and limits: Genetic and exposure-history diversity was limited by the small donor number. Researchers sampled blood only, noting tissue repertoires likely differ. Clonotype sharing among donors likely depends on sequencing depth.

A word on this clone: Its antigen remains unknown.

The CDR3 spans 15 residues. V lost 3 bases to trimming and J lost 5 bases; unmatched junction nucleotides: 4. In germline, CDR1 is KGHSY, CDR2 FQNENV. Template amounts of around 270 ng DNA, some 30,000 T cell genomes, were employed in unsorted PBMC replicate PCRs. Profiling relied on immunoSEQ multiplex PCR, and the TCRdb table lists in-frame clones only, not all of them. The sample yields fewer than 650,000 clones, over 60% seen once. This chain links TRBV16 with TRBJ1-5; TRBD1 aligns across 10 bases. The TCR was taken from a woman between 35 and 50 years old in good health. Some clones in this sample may be carry-over from other donors' samples. Sequencing was performed on PBMCs. The CDR3 protein is CASSHRDRGDQPQHF. DNA for the CDR3: TGTGCCAGCAGCCACCGGGACAGGGGTGATCAGCCCCAGCATTTT.